What follows are 22 T cell receptor beta chains derived from one specimen sequenced in a study of monozygotic twins with cystic fibrosis. The assay was immunoSEQ multiplex PCR, and TCRdb's table has in-frame clones only and misses some. The sample records tens of thousands of clones, 96% being singletons. The sample consisted of blood. These receptor sequences come from a girl between 2 and 10 years old with cystic fibrosis.

The chain combines TRBV11-2 with TRBJ2-3; 10 bases fit TRBD1. The CDR3 runs 15 residues. The germline CDR1 and CDR2 sequences are SGHAT and FQNNGV. The J segment lost 2 bases and the V segment lost 5 bases, leaving 4 bases of the junction unmatched. CDR3 protein: CASSRQGADTDTQYF. CDR3 nucleotide sequence: TGTGCCAGCAGCAGACAGGGGGCCGACACAGATACGCAGTATTTT. Together with reference TRBV11-2 and TRBJ2-3, the CDR3 gives the full variable domain: EAGVAQSPRYKIIEKRQSVAFWCNPISGHATLYWYQQILGQGPKLLIQFQNNGVVDDSQLPKDRFSAERLKGVDSTLKIQPAKLEDSAVYLCASSRQGADTDTQYFGPGTRLTVL.

This chain connects TRBV7-9 to TRBJ2-5; no clear D gene. CDR3 size: 12 residues. Germline values: CDR1 SEHNR, CDR2 FQNEAQ (reference sequence). V was cut by 5 bases and J by 7 bases, with 11 bases left in between. CDR3 bases: TGTGCCAGCAGCGCTAAGGTTATGACCCAGTACTTC. It codes for CASSAKVMTQYF.

This CDR3 reads CASSVATGGQGASGNTIYF. The CDR3 nucleotides read TGTGCCAGCAGCGTAGCTACTGGTGGACAGGGGGCAAGTGGAAACACCATATATTTT. V and J are TRBV9 and TRBJ1-3; 11 bases map to TRBD1. CDR3 length equals 19 residues. From germline, CDR1 is SGDLS and CDR2 YYNGEE. J was trimmed by 3 bases and V by 0 bases; bases with no gene match: 11.

This chain joins TRBV25-1 and TRBJ2-7; D not certain. The CDR3 covers 13 residues. Germline CDR1 and CDR2: MGHDK and SYGVNS. The V and J ends lost 4 bases and 3 bases respectively, with 10 bases between them. The CDR3 reads CASSALDGYEQYF. As DNA, the CDR3 is TGTGCCAGCAGTGCGTTGGACGGCTACGAGCAGTACTTC.

The DNA of the CDR3 is TGTGCCAGCAGCTTAGTCGGGGGGTCCGAGCAGTACTTC. It yields the protein CASSLVGGSEQYF. The chain couples TRBV7-2 to TRBJ2-7; 7 nucleotides align to TRBD2. The germline V gene encodes CDR1 SGHTA and CDR2 FQGNSA. J gave up 6 bases and V 1 base, and 3 bases lay outside the gene matches. The CDR3 sequence is 13 residues long.

The chain links TRBV5-1 to TRBJ2-7; D is perhaps TRBD1 (6 bases). The germline V and J ends were trimmed by 3 bases and 5 bases, with 12 bases remaining between them. CDR1 is SGHRS, CDR2 YFSETQ, per germline. This CDR3 region has 13 residues. The CDR3 bases are TGCGCCAGCAGCTCGACAGGTCTCAACGAGCAGTACTTC. Encoded protein: CASSSTGLNEQYF.

The chain uses TRBV30 and TRBJ1-5; 7 positions match TRBD1. Trimming at V came to 2 bases and at J to 8 bases, leaving 6 bases not matched to a gene. Germline CDR1 GTSNPN, CDR2 SVGIG (reference sequence). The CDR3 contains 13 residues. CDR3: CAWSQQGPEPQHF. In nucleotides, the CDR3 is TGTGCCTGGAGTCAACAGGGGCCGGAGCCCCAGCATTTT.

This chain links TRBV6-1 with TRBJ1-1; tentative D call: TRBD1 (6 bases). Looked up from germline, CDR1 is MNHNS and CDR2 is SASEGT. The CDR3 is 14 residues long. The V gene lost 2 bases and the J gene lost 4 bases, with 11 bases spanning the gap. This chain's CDR3 is CASSEPTGSTEAFF. The DNA of the CDR3 is TGTGCCAGCAGTGAACCCACAGGGAGCACTGAAGCTTTCTTT.

This chain links TRBV7-6 with TRBJ2-3, with D hard to call. Germline-derived CDR1 and CDR2 are SGHVS and FNYEAQ. The CDR3 consists of 16 residues. With 1 base removed from V and 0 bases from J, the gap between germline ends came to 11 bases. The DNA of the CDR3 is TGTGCCAGCAGCTTAGTCGCAGCGTCTAGCACAGATACGCAGTATTTT. As protein: CASSLVAASSTDTQYF. Filled out from reference TRBV7-6 and TRBJ2-3, the complete variable domain reads GAGVSQSPRYKVTKRGQDVALRCDPISGHVSLYWYRQALGQGPEFLTYFNYEAQQDKSGLPNDRFSAERPEGSISTLTIQRTEQRDSAMYRCASSLVAASSTDTQYFGPGTRLTVL.

In DNA form, the CDR3 reads TGCGCCAGCAGCCTCGGGAGTTTCAATGAGCAGTTCTTC. Its protein is CASSLGSFNEQFF. This chain links TRBV4-3 with TRBJ2-1; weak D call: TRBD2 (6 bases). The germline CDR1 and CDR2 sequences are LGHNA and YSLEER. This CDR3 is built from 13 residues. Trimming stripped 4 bases from V and 6 bases from J, with 10 bases between.

The V and J genes are TRBV9 and TRBJ2-1, with D possibly matching TRBD1 (6 bases). The CDR3 consists of 17 residues. The ends were cut back, 0 bases at V and 7 bases at J, with 20 bases in the middle. Germline V gene data show CDR1 as SGDLS and CDR2 as YYNGEE. This CDR3 is CASSVEGGVLLGNEQFF. The CDR3, as DNA: TGTGCCAGCAGCGTAGAAGGGGGAGTACTATTAGGGAATGAGCAGTTCTTC.

The rearrangement uses TRBV27 and TRBJ2-1; D may be TRBD2 (6 bases). V lost 8 bases and J lost 6, with 23 bases in between. This CDR3 has 16 amino acids. Germline CDR1 and CDR2: MNHEY and SMNVEV (reference sequence). CDR3 in DNA: TGTGCCAGCGCCCGTGGGAGGCTGGCTTCTTTCAATGAGCAGTTCTTC. It is translated as CASARGRLASFNEQFF.

The CDR3 bases are TGTGCCAGCAGTGAACAGGGTAGCTACACAGATACGCAGTATTTT. Residues: CASSEQGSYTDTQYF. The rearrangement joins TRBV6-1 to TRBJ2-3, with a possible D match to TRBD1 (5 bases). CDR1 and CDR2 (germline): MNHNS, SASEGT. The CDR3 consists of 15 residues. Between the trimmed V and J ends, which lost 2 bases and 2 bases, there was a span of 11 bases.

V gene TRBV5-1 combines with J gene TRBJ2-1; 12 bases map to TRBD2. The CDR3 totals 19 residues. V was clipped by 1 base and J by 9 bases; unmatched bases: 17. Germline lookup yields CDR1 SGHRS and CDR2 YFSETQ. Here the CDR3 reads CASSLRLAGEVGGWSEQFF. CDR3 nucleotides: TGCGCCAGCAGCTTGCGACTAGCGGGAGAAGTCGGGGGGTGGAGTGAGCAGTTCTTC.

The chain is built from TRBV5-3 and TRBJ2-5; D unresolved. Being an ORF, TRBV5-3 has a function that is uncertain. The CDR3 consists of 15 residues. Trimming stripped 0 bases from V and 2 bases from J, with 11 bases between. CDR3 in DNA: TGTGCCAGAAGCTTGGGTATTGATACTCAAGAGACCCAGTACTTC. It translates to CARSLGIDTQETQYF.

This chain uses TRBV29-1 with TRBJ2-3, with D possibly matching TRBD2 (6 bases). The CDR3 runs to 11 residues. V dropped 8 bases and J dropped 4 bases, with 10 bases sitting between them. CDR1 SQVTM and CDR2 ANQGSEA come from the germline V gene. The CDR3 protein is CSPGEADTQYF. Here the CDR3 DNA reads TGCAGCCCCGGGGAGGCAGATACGCAGTATTTT.

V is TRBV11-2 and J is TRBJ2-7, with D uncertain. The CDR3 contains 13 residues. Germline loops: CDR1 SGHAT, CDR2 FQNNGV. Trimming removed 1 base at V and 3 bases at J, with 7 bases between. CDR3 nucleotides: TGTGCCAGCAGCTTAGCTGGCAGCTACGAGCAGTACTTC. Translating it yields CASSLAGSYEQYF. Combining the CDR3 with reference TRBV11-2 and TRBJ2-7 gives the whole variable domain EAGVAQSPRYKIIEKRQSVAFWCNPISGHATLYWYQQILGQGPKLLIQFQNNGVVDDSQLPKDRFSAERLKGVDSTLKIQPAKLEDSAVYLCASSLAGSYEQYFGPGTRLTVT.

J is TRBJ1-2 and V is TRBV6-5; D might be TRBD1 (5 bases). This CDR3 is built from 12 residues. Trimming cost V 4 bases and J 10 bases, with 13 bases left between them. Germline CDR1 is MNHEY and CDR2 is SVGAGI. CDR3 sequence: CASSWEGKAYTF. CDR3 nucleotides: TGTGCCAGCAGTTGGGAGGGGAAGGCCTACACCTTC.

The V and J genes are TRBV10-1 and TRBJ1-1, with D perhaps matching TRBD1 (6 bases). The CDR3 contains 15 residues. Trimming removed 3 bases from V and 5 bases from J, with 16 bases in between. Germline V gene sequence: CDR1 WNHNN, CDR2 SYGVQD (reference sequence). CDR3 loop: CASSDHRGTGTEAFF. The DNA of the CDR3 is TGCGCCAGCAGTGACCATCGTGGAACAGGGACTGAAGCTTTCTTT.

The rearrangement joins TRBV29-1 to TRBJ2-7; D is tentatively TRBD1 or TRBD2 (6 bases each). V lost 4 bases, J lost 4 bases, and 11 bases lay in between. Germline V CDR1 and CDR2: SQVTM, ANQGSEA. The CDR3 spans 12 residues. The CDR3 sequence: CSVVGGKYEQYF. The DNA for the CDR3 is TGCAGCGTTGTAGGGGGGAAGTACGAGCAGTACTTC.

The rearrangement joins TRBV5-1 to TRBJ2-3; TRBD2 aligns across 7 bases. Looked up from germline, CDR1 is SGHRS and CDR2 is YFSETQ. This CDR3 region has 16 residues. V was clipped by 1 base and J by 2 bases; unmatched bases: 7. CDR3 region: CASSLLASGVTDTQYF. The CDR3 DNA reads TGCGCCAGCAGCTTGTTGGCTAGCGGCGTCACAGATACGCAGTATTTT.

About this clone itself: Sequence at one end of the junction differs from germline and may be a read error. The chain links TRBV7-7 to TRBJ2-2; no reliable D call. Germline CDR1 SSHAT, CDR2 FNYEAQ (reference sequence). The CDR3 is made up of 13 amino acids. In DNA form, the CDR3 reads TGTGCTAGCAGCTCGGTAGGGACCGGGGAGCTGTTTTTT. This encodes CASSSVGTGELFF.